The 6 T cell receptor beta chains listed next were all sequenced from one sample in a study of metastatic and nonmetastatic thyroid tumors. Through MiXCR, TCRdb re-clonotyped the PCR reads. The sample lists tens of thousands of clones; 9% to 15% were seen once. Among the patients, none had received any treatment before thyroid surgery. Sequenced: blood. All receptors come from a male donor with papillary thyroid cancer or a benign thyroid nodule (not recorded which). Some clones in this sample may be carry-over from other donors' samples.

The chain uses TRBV19 and TRBJ2-7; 7 bases agree with TRBD1. Germline V gene data show CDR1 as LNHDA and CDR2 as SQIVND (reference sequence). With V trimmed by 5 bases and J by 0 bases, 4 bases remained unmatched. This CDR3 comprises 14 residues. The CDR3 reads CASSVQGNSYEQYF. The CDR3 DNA sequence: TGTGCCAGTAGTGTACAGGGGAACTCCTACGAGCAGTACTTC.

At least ten counts were recorded for this clone. A junction boundary mismatches the germline segment, possibly from a read error. This sequence joins TRBV6-5 and TRBJ1-1; D remains ambiguous. CDR3 length equals 16 residues. Germline-derived CDR1 and CDR2 are MNHEY and SVGAGI. CDR3: CASSYSKQEMNAEAFF. The CDR3 DNA sequence: TGTGCCAGCAGTTACTCGAAGCAGGAGATGAACGCTGAAGCTTTCTTT.

In its sample, this clone was seen many times. The chain uses TRBV20-1 and TRBJ1-1; D unresolved. Germline CDR1 reads DFQATT; CDR2 reads SNEGSKA (reference sequence). The CDR3 is 12 amino acids. V gave up 4 bases and J gave up 0 bases, with 6 bases separating them. CDR3 coding DNA: TGCAGTGCTACCCAGATGAACACTGAAGCTTTCTTT. Protein: CSATQMNTEAFF.

This clone was found many times. The chain couples TRBV7-2 to TRBJ2-3, with 12 bases that match TRBD1. The J segment lost 7 bases and the V segment lost 5 bases, leaving 10 bases of the junction unmatched. The CDR3 extends over 16 amino acids. In germline, CDR1 is SGHTA, CDR2 FQGNSA. In DNA form, the CDR3 reads TGTGCCAGCAGCCAGAATCCGGGACAGGGGGCATATACGCAGTATTTT. It is translated as CASSQNPGQGAYTQYF.

V usage is TRBV6-2 or TRBV6-3 and J usage is TRBJ2-7; D is possibly TRBD1 or TRBD2 (5 bases each). Germline V gene lookup returns CDR1 MNHEY and CDR2 SVGEGT. Trimming took off 8 bases at V and 3 bases at J, with 23 bases between the two ends. The CDR3 loop spans 16 amino acids. This CDR3 is CASSAEPGLPHYEQYF. DNA for the CDR3: TGTGCCAGCTCAGCAGAGCCGGGGCTACCCCACTACGAGCAGTACTTC.

This chain connects TRBV20-1 to TRBJ1-2; 7 nucleotides match TRBD1. The CDR3 is made up of 14 amino acids. J gave up 4 bases and V 6 bases, and 11 bases lay outside the gene matches. Germline V gives CDR1 DFQATT, CDR2 SNEGSKA (reference sequence). The CDR3 region has the DNA TGCAGTGCCACAGGACAGGTGGGGACCTATGGCTACACCTTC. Its protein product is CSATGQVGTYGYTF.